The 9 T cell receptor beta chains below all came from one sample that was sequenced in a study of cytomegalovirus exposure and HLA in healthy donors. Amplification used 60 Vbeta primers and 13 Jbeta primers. Method: immunoSEQ multiplex PCR; TCRdb's copy keeps in-frame clones and lacks some. The sample consists of under 200,000 clones, over 60% of them appearing once. Sequenced input: PBMCs. These receptors all come from a man aged 40-49 years in good health and CMV-seronegative.

This sequence joins TRBV28 and TRBJ1-1, with 11 bases matching TRBD1. The CDR3 totals 17 residues. After removal of 3 bases from V and 4 bases from J, the junction contained 10 bases not matched to a gene. Germline V CDR1 and CDR2: MDHEN, SYDVKM. For the CDR3, the DNA is TGTGCCAGCAGTTTTTCCCTCGCTGGGACAGGGGGCACTGAAGCTTTCTTT. This codes for CASSFSLAGTGGTEAFF.

J is TRBJ2-7 and V is TRBV6-1, with D hard to call. V lost 5 bases, J lost 3 bases, and 17 bases lay in between. This CDR3 region has 15 residues. Germline lookup yields CDR1 MNHNS and CDR2 SASEGT. The CDR3 sequence: CASSSQTVSNYEQYF. CDR3 DNA sequence: TGTGCCAGCAGTTCTCAAACGGTCTCGAACTACGAGCAGTACTTC.

The genes are TRBV7-3 and TRBJ2-1, with no clear D. V lost 3 bases and J 0 bases, leaving 15 bases between the germline ends. The CDR3 has 17 amino acids. The germline V gene encodes CDR1 SGHTA and CDR2 FQGTGA. The DNA of the CDR3 is TGTGCCAGCAGCTTTGATCCATCACCGAGCTCCTACAATGAGCAGTTCTTC. Translated, it gives CASSFDPSPSSYNEQFF.

This clone was observed once. The rearrangement links TRBV6-6 to TRBJ2-3; no reliable D call. The V and J ends lost 0 bases and 6 bases respectively, with 7 bases between them. This CDR3 spans 13 amino acids. Germline assignment: CDR1 MNHNY and CDR2 SVGAGI (reference sequence). The DNA for the CDR3 is TGTGCCAGCAGTTACTCGTTGCGGGATACGCAGTATTTT. Translating it yields CASSYSLRDTQYF.

The chain carries TRBV4-3 and TRBJ2-1, with 9 bases matching TRBD2. Germline values: CDR1 LGHNA, CDR2 YSLEER. The CDR3 contains 16 residues. J was trimmed by 4 bases and V by 0 bases; bases with no gene match: 4. CDR3 coding DNA: TGCGCCAGCAGCCAAGATCTAGCGGGGAATTACAATGAGCAGTTCTTC. It codes for CASSQDLAGNYNEQFF.

This chain joins TRBV7-2 and TRBJ1-5, with no clear D. This CDR3 comprises 12 residues. Between the trimmed V and J ends, which lost 3 bases and 7 bases, there was a span of 7 bases. CDR1 is SGHTA, CDR2 FQGNSA, per germline. DNA of the CDR3: TGTGCCAGCAGCTTTCCGGGGCAGCCCCAGCATTTT. Translated, it gives CASSFPGQPQHF.

V and J are TRBV5-4 and TRBJ2-3; D perhaps matches TRBD1 (5 bases). CDR1 and CDR2 (germline): SGHNT, YYREEE (reference sequence). The CDR3 length is 13 residues. V shed 2 bases and J shed 5 bases, with 9 bases lying between them. CDR3 nucleotides: TGTGCCAGCAGCTTTACAGGTCAAGATACGCAGTATTTT. Its protein product is CASSFTGQDTQYF.

The chain combines TRBV7-9 with TRBJ2-3; TRBD2 matches 9 bases. The germline V gene has CDR1 SEHNR and CDR2 FQNEAQ (reference sequence). This CDR3 spans 15 amino acids. Trimming took 4 bases from V and 3 from J; bases not matched to a gene: 5. In DNA, the CDR3 is TGTGCCAGCAGCTCATTGCGGGAGGGGACAGATACGCAGTATTTT. Amino acid sequence: CASSSLREGTDTQYF.

J is TRBJ1-6 and V is TRBV4-1; no definite D call. This CDR3 spans 16 amino acids. V was cut by 3 bases and J by 4 bases, with 13 bases left in between. The germline V gene has CDR1 MGHRA and CDR2 YSYEKL. The CDR3 DNA reads as TGCGCCAGCAGCCATACGCCGGGTCCTTATAATTCACCCCTCCACTTT. It translates to CASSHTPGPYNSPLHF.